One T cell receptor (beta chain) is described in this entry. The target of this receptor is not known. Base qualities are not at hand, and no much larger clone is one base apart. The immunoSEQ Assay, a bias-controlled multiplex PCR, was used to amplify TCRbeta CDR3 regions from genomic DNA. In the original analysis: The number of nucleated cells in each sample was estimated by amplification of reference gene primers within the assay. To quantify the absolute abundance of each unique TCRbeta CDR3 rearrangement, sequence reads were collapsed and filtered. For each sample, productive Simpson clonality was calculated by taking the square root of Simpson's diversity index across productive rearrangements. TCRdb stores this immuneACCESS table with in-frame sequences only. Part of the clones is absent; in the studies checked, under half of the shortfall reflects unresolved V genes, and no reason is known for the rest. That table furnishes V, J and clone size, whereas the DNA furnished D and trimming. Present in this sample are 20,000 to 25,000 clones, roughly 80% of which were seen just once. Jointly, the top ten make up roughly 13% of the sample.

The sample is drawn from a study of blood T cell repertoires in COVID-19 (dated by TCRdb to the early 2020s). In the study overall: Samples from collaborators originated in the United States, Italy and Spain and spanned both the acute and convalescent phases of COVID-19. The prospective study material was composed of cDNA or gDNA derived from T cells, B-cell-depleted T cells, or PBMCs. The dataset comprised deeply sampled blood TCRbeta repertoires from subjects exposed to, actively infected with, or recovered from COVID-19. The repertoires were released in a freely available public database meant as a resource for research on the immune response to SARS-CoV-2. The samples were drawn from the first 160 participants of the ongoing ImmuneRACE study and from some 1,300 subjects provided by 6 global collaborators. A de-identified subject ID, COVID-19 status, age in years and sex were almost always included in the sample metadata. HLA class I and class II types, where available, came from metadata supplied by the sample provider rather than from assay-based typing. Beyond this particular receptor, the publication reports: Clinical and demographic metadata were provided uncurated, with the amount varying by source and participant.

Whole blood was collected in K2EDTA tubes by collaborating institutions according to the institutions' own protocols. For TCRbeta analysis, collaborators shipped samples as frozen whole blood, isolated PBMCs, or DNA extracted from either of those sample types. The CDR3, from cysteine to phenylalanine, totals 14 residues. The retained sequence is limited to the CDR3, 42 bases, with the frame set at the first base. Sequencing was carried out using peripheral blood. This receptor was taken from a man aged 55 to 70 with active COVID-19. This chain joins TRBV21-1 to TRBJ2-1; the D call TRBD1 from the table was never checked on the DNA. TRBV21-1 constitutes a pseudogene. The encoded CDR3 is CASSNANTGREQFF. The DNA sequence is given as TGTGCCAGCAGCAACGCAAATACAGGGCGTGAGCAGTTCTTC.